Following are 2 T cell receptor beta chains from one sample sequenced in a study of cytomegalovirus exposure and HLA in healthy donors. The PCR had 60 Vbeta and 13 Jbeta primers. Here immunoSEQ multiplex PCR was the method, and the copy in TCRdb shows in-frame clones only, minus some. In the table there are about 60,000 clones, 70% to 75% of which are singletons. The material sequenced was PBMCs. The source is a man aged 40-49 years in good health and CMV-seropositive.

This chain links TRBV4-1 with TRBJ1-4; 7 bases agree with TRBD1. The CDR3 length is 15 residues. V was pared by 0 bases and J by 5 bases, with 3 bases of the junction left unmatched. Germline V lookup: CDR1 MGHRA, CDR2 YSYEKL. CDR3 loop: CASSQDDRVNEKLFF. The DNA for the CDR3 is TGCGCCAGCAGCCAAGATGACAGGGTAAATGAAAAACTGTTTTTT.

CDR3 sequence reads: CASSLGARVNTEAFF. DNA of the CDR3: TGTGCCAGCAGCTTAGGAGCCAGGGTGAACACTGAAGCTTTCTTT. This chain uses TRBV11-2 with TRBJ1-1, with a possible D match to TRBD1 (5 bases). Deletions cut 1 base from V and 0 bases from J, with 9 bases between. The CDR3 has 15 residues. CDR1 is SGHAT and CDR2 is FQNNGV in the germline V gene.